The 10 T cell receptor beta chains below all came from one sample that was sequenced in a study of shared clonotypes between healthy human individuals. Generated by immunoSEQ multiplex PCR, the TCRdb table keeps only in-frame clones and is missing some. The top ten clones hold approximately 13% of a sample with around 480,000 clones, 60% to 80% of them seen once. What was sequenced was PBMCs. These receptors came from a woman in her 40s in good health. Some clones in this sample may be carry-over from other donors' samples.

This sequence joins TRBV10-2 and TRBJ2-1; the D is unclear. The CDR3 totals 13 residues. The germline V and J ends were trimmed by 6 bases and 1 base, with 7 bases remaining between them. The V gene's germline CDR1 is WSHSY and CDR2 SAAADI. CDR3 DNA sequence: TGCGCCAGCAGGGCCGTATCCTACAATGAGCAGTTCTTC. Its translation: CASRAVSYNEQFF.

The rearrangement uses TRBV9 and TRBJ2-1, with 7 bases fitting TRBD2. V lost 4 bases and J lost 1; bases outside the gene matches: 5. Germline V gene sequence: CDR1 SGDLS, CDR2 YYNGEE. This CDR3 has 15 amino acids. In nucleotides, the CDR3 is TGTGCCAGCAGCAAGCGGGGCCTTTCCTACAATGAGCAGTTCTTC. It encodes CASSKRGLSYNEQFF.

The CDR3 DNA reads as TGCGCCAGCAGCTTGGCCAACTCTGGAAACACCATATATTTT. Amino acids: CASSLANSGNTIYF. This sequence joins TRBV5-1 and TRBJ1-3; D remains unclear. V lost 0 bases and J 0 bases, leaving 4 bases between the germline ends. In germline, CDR1 is SGHRS, CDR2 YFSETQ. This CDR3 contains 14 residues.

This chain links TRBV5-6 with TRBJ2-3; D gene ambiguous. Per the germline V gene, CDR1 is SGHDT and CDR2 is YYEEEE. The CDR3 sequence is 11 residues long. The V end lost 2 bases, the J end lost 6 bases, and 4 bases lay between the germline ends. The CDR3 sequence: CASSFVDTQYF. CDR3 sequence (DNA): TGTGCCAGCAGCTTTGTCGATACGCAGTATTTT.

This sequence joins TRBV29-1 and TRBJ1-1; D possibly corresponds to TRBD1 (6 bases). The germline V and J ends were trimmed by 5 bases and 0 bases, with 13 bases remaining between them. CDR1 SQVTM and CDR2 ANQGSEA come from the germline V gene. CDR3 size: 14 residues. CDR3 coding DNA: TGCAGCGTTCCTCGGGACACTTTGAACACTGAAGCTTTCTTT. Amino acid sequence: CSVPRDTLNTEAFF.

This clone was seen more than once but under ten times. This chain joins TRBV5-1 and TRBJ1-2; tentative D call: TRBD1 (5 bases). The V and J ends lost 4 bases and 8 bases respectively, with 15 bases between them. Germline assignment: CDR1 SGHRS and CDR2 YFSETQ. The CDR3 runs 13 residues. The CDR3 loop is CASSPVGARGYTF. The CDR3 nucleotides read TGCGCCAGCAGCCCGGTCGGGGCACGGGGCTACACCTTC.

This clone was picked up a small number of times. Other nucleotide sequences from this sample produce the same CDR3. The chain uses TRBV25-1 and TRBJ2-2, with TRBD1 identical over 9 bases. The germline gives CDR1 MGHDK, CDR2 SYGVNS. The CDR3 extends over 15 amino acids. V lost 6 bases, J lost 4 bases, and 6 bases stayed unmatched. CDR3 amino acids: CASRRTGEGTGELFF. The CDR3 coding sequence is TGTGCCAGCAGAAGGACAGGGGAAGGCACCGGGGAGCTGTTTTTT. Based on the CDR3 plus reference TRBV25-1 and TRBJ2-2, the full variable domain is EADIYQTPRYLVIGTGKKITLECSQTMGHDKMYWYQQDPGMELHLIHYSYGVNSTEKGDLSSESTVSRIRTEHFPLTLESARPSHTSQYLCASRRTGEGTGELFFGEGSRLTVL.

This clone was observed a few times. The chain carries TRBV28 and TRBJ2-1; TRBD2 aligns across 7 bases. CDR1 MDHEN and CDR2 SYDVKM come from the germline V gene. The trim removed 3 bases at V and 5 bases at J, leaving 7 bases unmatched. The CDR3 consists of 15 residues. The CDR3 sequence is CASSFSGEGHNEQFF. CDR3 sequence (DNA): TGTGCCAGCAGTTTTTCGGGGGAGGGACACAATGAGCAGTTCTTC.

The CDR3 DNA reads as TGTGCCAGCAGCTTCGACAGAGCTAACTATGGCTACACCTTC. Translation: CASSFDRANYGYTF. The chain is built from TRBV7-2 and TRBJ1-2, with D maybe TRBD1 (5 bases). This CDR3 is 14 amino acids long. The ends were cut back, 3 bases at V and 0 bases at J, with 8 bases in the middle. The V gene's germline CDR1 is SGHTA and CDR2 FQGNSA. Looking up the rest from reference TRBV7-2 and TRBJ1-2 gives the full variable domain: GAGVSQSPSNKVTEKGKDVELRCDPISGHTALYWYRQSLGQGLEFLIYFQGNSAPDKSGLPSDRFSAERTGGSVSTLTIQRTQQEDSAVYLCASSFDRANYGYTFGSGTRLTVV.

This chain links TRBV27 with TRBJ2-5, with D maybe TRBD1 (6 bases). Germline CDR1 and CDR2: MNHEY and SMNVEV (reference sequence). This CDR3 is built from 15 residues. V shed 5 bases and J shed 5 bases, with 18 bases lying between them. CDR3 sequence (DNA): TGTGCCAGCAGTGACAGGACGCCCGGGGAGGAGACCCAGTACTTC. Translating gives CASSDRTPGEETQYF.